This TCR beta chain originates from a study of blood T cell repertoires in COVID-19. Study-wide background: Sites across the United States, Italy and Spain contributed samples from acute and convalescent COVID-19. From T cells, B-cell-depleted T cells, or PBMCs came the material, which was cDNA or gDNA.

In the authors' methods: Counts of nucleated cells, estimated from reference gene primer amplification, were obtained. The data were produced by immunoSEQ multiplex PCR, yet TCRdb's version contains in-frame clones alone and is incomplete. From that table come the V and J calls and clone size; the DNA was used to work out D and trimming. The table has under 300,000 clones, about 83% seen once. The ends lost 7 bases at V and 4 bases at J; junction bases unmatched: 6. The CDR3 is 13 amino acids. In germline, CDR1 is MNHEY, CDR2 SVGAGI. V usage is TRBV6-5 and J usage is TRBJ1-2, with TRBD1 matching over 7 bases. Sequencing used peripheral blood. This receptor was taken from a man under 40 who had recovered from COVID-19. The CDR3 sequence is CASKDRVGYGYTF. DNA for the CDR3: TGTGCCAGCAAAGACAGGGTGGGCTATGGCTACACCTTC.